The source of this T cell receptor beta chain is a study of cytomegalovirus exposure and HLA in healthy donors. Study-level information: One earlier analysis, a look at around 170 million T cells, found some 120 million unique TCR beta sequences.

For this clone: Antigen: not known.

Trimming left V 2 bases short and J 10 bases short, with 15 bases between. CDR3 length: 14 residues. Germline CDR1 is SGHVS and CDR2 is FQNEAQ. General study points: One variant, a missense change in DCLRE1C, was linked in a later analysis to TCR beta V- and J-gene trimming. Three CMV-associated chains were confirmed in vitro to be specific for CMV antigens.

Amplification used 60 Vbeta primers and 13 Jbeta primers. TCRdb keeps only in-frame clones here, not all; method: immunoSEQ multiplex PCR. The profile covers over 95,000 clones, with approximately 80% appearing a single time and roughly 3% taken by the ten largest. Sequences were obtained from PBMCs. The rearrangement links TRBV7-8 to TRBJ2-1, with D possibly TRBD2 on 5 matching bases. This receptor was identified in a female donor in good health and CMV-seronegative. The CDR3: CASSLWASNREQFF. The CDR3 nucleotides are TGTGCCAGCAGCTTATGGGCTAGCAATAGGGAGCAGTTCTTC.